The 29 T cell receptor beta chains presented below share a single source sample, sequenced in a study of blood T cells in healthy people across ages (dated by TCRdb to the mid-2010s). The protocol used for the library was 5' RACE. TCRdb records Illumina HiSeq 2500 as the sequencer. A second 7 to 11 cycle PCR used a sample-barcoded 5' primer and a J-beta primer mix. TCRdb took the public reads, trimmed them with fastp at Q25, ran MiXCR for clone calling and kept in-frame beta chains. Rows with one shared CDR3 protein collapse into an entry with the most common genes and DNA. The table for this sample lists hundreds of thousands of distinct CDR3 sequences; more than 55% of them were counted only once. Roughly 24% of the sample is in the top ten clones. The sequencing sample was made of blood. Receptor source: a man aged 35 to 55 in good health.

This chain's CDR3 is CASSPNRTPHYNEQYF. CDR3 sequence (DNA): TGTGCCAGCAGTCCCAACAGGACCCCCCACTACAACGAGCAGTACTTC. V usage is TRBV28 and J usage is TRBJ2-7; D might be TRBD1 (5 bases). V shed 5 bases and J shed 5 bases, with 22 bases lying between them. Germline V lookup: CDR1 MDHEN, CDR2 SYDVKM. The CDR3 length is 16 residues.

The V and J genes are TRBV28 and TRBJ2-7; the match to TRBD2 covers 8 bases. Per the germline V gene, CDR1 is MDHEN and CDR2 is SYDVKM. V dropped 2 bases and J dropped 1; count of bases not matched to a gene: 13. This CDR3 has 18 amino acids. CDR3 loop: CASSLPLPASGSSYEQYF. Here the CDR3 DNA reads TGTGCCAGCAGTTTACCCCTTCCCGCCAGCGGGAGTTCCTACGAGCAGTACTTC.

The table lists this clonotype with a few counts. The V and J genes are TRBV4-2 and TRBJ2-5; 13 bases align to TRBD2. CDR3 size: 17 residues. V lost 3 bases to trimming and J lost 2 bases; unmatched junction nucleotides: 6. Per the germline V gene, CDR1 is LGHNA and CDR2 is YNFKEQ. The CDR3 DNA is TGTGCCAGCAGCCACCCACTAGCGGGAGGGAGTCAAGAGACCCAGTACTTC. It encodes CASSHPLAGGSQETQYF.

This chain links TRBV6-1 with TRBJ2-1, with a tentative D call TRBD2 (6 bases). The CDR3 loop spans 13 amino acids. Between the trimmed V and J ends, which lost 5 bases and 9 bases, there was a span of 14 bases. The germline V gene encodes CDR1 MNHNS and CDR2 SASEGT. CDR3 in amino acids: CASSLGGWSEQFF. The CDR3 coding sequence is TGTGCCAGCAGTCTGGGGGGTTGGAGTGAGCAGTTCTTC.

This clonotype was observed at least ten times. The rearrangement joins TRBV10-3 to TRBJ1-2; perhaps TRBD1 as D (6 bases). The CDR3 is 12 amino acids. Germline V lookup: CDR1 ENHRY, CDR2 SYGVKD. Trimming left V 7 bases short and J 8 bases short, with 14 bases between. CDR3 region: CAINGGGAGYTF. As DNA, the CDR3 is TGTGCCATCAATGGAGGGGGTGCCGGCTACACCTTC.

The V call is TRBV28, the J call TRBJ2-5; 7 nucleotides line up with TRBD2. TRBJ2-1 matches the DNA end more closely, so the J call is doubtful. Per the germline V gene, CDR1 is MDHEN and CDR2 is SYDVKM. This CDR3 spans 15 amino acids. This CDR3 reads CASGYKRGRQETQFF. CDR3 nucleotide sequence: TGTGCCAGCGGATATAAGCGGGGCCGCCAAGAGACCCAGTTCTTC.

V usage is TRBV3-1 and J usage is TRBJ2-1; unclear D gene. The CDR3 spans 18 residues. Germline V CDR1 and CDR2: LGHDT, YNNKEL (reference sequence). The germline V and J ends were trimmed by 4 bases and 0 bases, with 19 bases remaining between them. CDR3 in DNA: TGTGCCAGCAGCCGGTCAAGCTTAACCAGCCGCTCCTACAATGAGCAGTTCTTC. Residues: CASSRSSLTSRSYNEQFF.

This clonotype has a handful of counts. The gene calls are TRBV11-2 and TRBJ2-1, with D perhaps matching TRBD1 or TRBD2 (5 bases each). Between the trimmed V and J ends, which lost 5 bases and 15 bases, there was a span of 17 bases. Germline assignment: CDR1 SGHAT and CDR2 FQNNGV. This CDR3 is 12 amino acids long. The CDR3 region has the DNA TGTGCCAGCAGCAAAATTGAGGGTGGGGCGTTCTTC. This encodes CASSKIEGGAFF.

CDR3 residues: CASSLTVKGTEAFF. The CDR3 nucleotides read TGTGCCAGCAGTCTGACAGTTAAGGGCACTGAAGCTTTCTTT. V is TRBV12-3 or TRBV12-4 and J is TRBJ1-1; D possibly corresponds to TRBD1 (5 bases). Trimming removed 5 bases at V and 4 bases at J, with 14 bases between. The CDR3 covers 14 residues.

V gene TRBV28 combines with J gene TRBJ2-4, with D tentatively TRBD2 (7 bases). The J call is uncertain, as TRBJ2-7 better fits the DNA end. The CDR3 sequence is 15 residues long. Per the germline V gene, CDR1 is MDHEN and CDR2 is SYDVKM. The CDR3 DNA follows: TGTGCCAGCAGTTCCCGGCGGGGGCTTTGGTACGAGCAGTACTTC. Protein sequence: CASSSRRGLWYEQYF.

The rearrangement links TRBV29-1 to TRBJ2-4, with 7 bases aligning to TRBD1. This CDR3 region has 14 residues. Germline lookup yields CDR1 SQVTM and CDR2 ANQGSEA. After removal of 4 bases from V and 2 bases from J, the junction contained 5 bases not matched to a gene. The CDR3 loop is CSVVQGTPKNIQYF. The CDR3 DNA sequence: TGCAGCGTTGTACAGGGGACGCCCAAAAACATTCAGTACTTC.

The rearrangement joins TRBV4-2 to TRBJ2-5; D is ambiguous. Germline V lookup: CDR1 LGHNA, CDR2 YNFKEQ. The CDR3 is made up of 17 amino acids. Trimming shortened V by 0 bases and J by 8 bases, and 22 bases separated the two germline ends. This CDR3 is CASSQEPIRTALVTQYF. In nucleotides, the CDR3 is TGTGCCAGCAGCCAAGAACCAATACGGACCGCTCTTGTAACCCAGTACTTC.

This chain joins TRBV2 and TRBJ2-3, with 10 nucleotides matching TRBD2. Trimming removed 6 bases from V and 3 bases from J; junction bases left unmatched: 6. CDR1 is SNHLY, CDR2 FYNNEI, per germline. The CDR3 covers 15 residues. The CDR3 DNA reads TGTGCCAGCAGCTGGCTAGCGGGGGCTACAGATACGCAGTATTTT. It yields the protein CASSWLAGATDTQYF.

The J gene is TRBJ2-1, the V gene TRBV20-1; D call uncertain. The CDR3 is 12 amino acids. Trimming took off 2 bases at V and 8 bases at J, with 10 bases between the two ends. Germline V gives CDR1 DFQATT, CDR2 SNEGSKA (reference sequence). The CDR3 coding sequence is TGCAGTGCTAGATGGGTTTTGGATGAGCAGTTCTTC. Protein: CSARWVLDEQFF.

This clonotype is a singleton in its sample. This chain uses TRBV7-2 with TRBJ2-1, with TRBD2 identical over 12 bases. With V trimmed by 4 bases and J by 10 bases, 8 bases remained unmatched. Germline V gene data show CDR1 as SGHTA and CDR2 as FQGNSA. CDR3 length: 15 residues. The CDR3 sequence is CASSSLAGGPREQFF. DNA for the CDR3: TGTGCCAGCAGCTCCCTAGCGGGGGGGCCTAGGGAGCAGTTCTTC.

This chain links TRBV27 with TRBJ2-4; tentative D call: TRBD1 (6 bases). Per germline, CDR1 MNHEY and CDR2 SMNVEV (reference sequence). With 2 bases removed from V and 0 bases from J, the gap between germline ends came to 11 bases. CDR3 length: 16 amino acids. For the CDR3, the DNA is TGTGCCAGCAGTTTAACTACAGGGCCAGCCAAAAACATTCAGTACTTC. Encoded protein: CASSLTTGPAKNIQYF.

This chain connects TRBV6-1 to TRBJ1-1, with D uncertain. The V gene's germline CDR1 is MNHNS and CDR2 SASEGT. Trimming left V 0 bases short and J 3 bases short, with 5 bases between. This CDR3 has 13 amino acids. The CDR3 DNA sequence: TGTGCCAGCAGTGAAGCCCCCGACACTGAAGCTTTCTTT. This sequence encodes CASSEAPDTEAFF.

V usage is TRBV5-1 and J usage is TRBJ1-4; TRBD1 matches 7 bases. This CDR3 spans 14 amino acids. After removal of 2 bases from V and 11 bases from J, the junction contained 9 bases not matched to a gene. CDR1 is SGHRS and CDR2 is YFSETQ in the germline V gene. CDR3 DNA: TGCGCCAGCAGCTTAGGGGACAGCCTCTTTAAACTGTTTTTT. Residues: CASSLGDSLFKLFF.

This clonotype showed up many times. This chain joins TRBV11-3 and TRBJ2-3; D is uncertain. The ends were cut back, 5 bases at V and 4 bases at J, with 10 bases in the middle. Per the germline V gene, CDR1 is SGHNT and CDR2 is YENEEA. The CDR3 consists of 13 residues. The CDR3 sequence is CASSLVPSDTQYF. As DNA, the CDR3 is TGTGCCAGCAGCCTTGTCCCTTCAGATACGCAGTATTTT.

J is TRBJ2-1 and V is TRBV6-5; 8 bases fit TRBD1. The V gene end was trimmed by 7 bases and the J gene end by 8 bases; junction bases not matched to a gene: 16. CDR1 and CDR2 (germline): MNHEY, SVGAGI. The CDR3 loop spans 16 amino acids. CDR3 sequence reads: CASMPLNRGYGDEQFF. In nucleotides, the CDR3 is TGTGCCAGCATGCCGTTAAACAGGGGGTATGGAGATGAGCAGTTCTTC.

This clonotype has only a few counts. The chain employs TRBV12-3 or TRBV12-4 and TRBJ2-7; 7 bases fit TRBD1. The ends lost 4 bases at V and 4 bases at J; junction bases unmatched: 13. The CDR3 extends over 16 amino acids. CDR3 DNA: TGTGCCAGCAGTTATTTAACGGACAGGTGGAATTACGAGCAGTACTTC. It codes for CASSYLTDRWNYEQYF.

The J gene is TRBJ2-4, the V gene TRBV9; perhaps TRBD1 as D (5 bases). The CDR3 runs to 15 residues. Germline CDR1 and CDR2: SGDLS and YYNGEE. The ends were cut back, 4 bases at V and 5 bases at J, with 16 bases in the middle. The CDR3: CASSLSRSTENIQYF. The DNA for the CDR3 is TGTGCCAGCAGCCTATCGAGGTCGACAGAAAACATTCAGTACTTC.

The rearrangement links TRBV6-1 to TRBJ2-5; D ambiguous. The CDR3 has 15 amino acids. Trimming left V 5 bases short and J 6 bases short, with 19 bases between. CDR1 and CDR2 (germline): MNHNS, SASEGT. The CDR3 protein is CASSKDGRFIQTQYF. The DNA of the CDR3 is TGTGCCAGCAGTAAAGATGGCAGATTTATACAGACCCAGTACTTC.

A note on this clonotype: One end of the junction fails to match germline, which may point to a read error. CDR3 DNA sequence: TGTGCCGGCAGTCCGGGACAGGGGGCGTCCGTCCAGTACTTC. It is translated as CAGSPGQGASVQYF. The chain recombines TRBV28 with TRBJ2-7; 12 bases agree with TRBD1. Germline CDR1 MDHEN, CDR2 SYDVKM. This CDR3 has 14 residues.

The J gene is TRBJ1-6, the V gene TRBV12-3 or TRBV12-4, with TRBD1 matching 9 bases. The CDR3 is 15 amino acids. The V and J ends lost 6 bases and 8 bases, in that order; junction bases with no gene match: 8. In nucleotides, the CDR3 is TGTGCCAGCAGCAAACTACAGGGGGCCGATTCACCCCTCCACTTT. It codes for CASSKLQGADSPLHF.

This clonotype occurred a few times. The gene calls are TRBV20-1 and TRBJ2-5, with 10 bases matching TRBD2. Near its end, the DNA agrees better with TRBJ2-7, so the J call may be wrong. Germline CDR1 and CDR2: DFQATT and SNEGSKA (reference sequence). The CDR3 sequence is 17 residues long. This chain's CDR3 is CSAREEASGSPNHEQYF. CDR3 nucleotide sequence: TGCAGTGCTAGAGAGGAGGCTAGCGGGAGTCCTAACCACGAGCAGTACTTC.

The CDR3: CSVDRAGGKETQYF. For the CDR3, the DNA is TGCAGCGTTGACCGGGCGGGGGGAAAAGAGACCCAGTACTTC. The chain recombines TRBV29-1 with TRBJ2-4; 8 positions agree with TRBD2. The DNA matches TRBJ2-5 better at its end, which makes the J call doubtful. Germline CDR1 reads SQVTM; CDR2 reads ANQGSEA. The CDR3 runs 14 residues.

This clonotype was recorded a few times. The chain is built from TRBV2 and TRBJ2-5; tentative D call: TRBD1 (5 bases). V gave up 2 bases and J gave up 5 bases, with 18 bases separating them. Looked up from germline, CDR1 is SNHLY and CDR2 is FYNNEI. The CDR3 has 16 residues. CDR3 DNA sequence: TGTGCCAGCAGTGAATTTGGGCAGGGATATGTGGAGACCCAGTACTTC. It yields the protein CASSEFGQGYVETQYF. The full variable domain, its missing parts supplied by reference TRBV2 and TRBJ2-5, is EPEVTQTPSHQVTQMGQEVILRCVPISNHLYFYWYRQILGQKVEFLVSFYNNEISEKSEIFDDQFSVERPDGSNFTLKIRSTKLEDSAMYFCASSEFGQGYVETQYFGPGTRLLVL.

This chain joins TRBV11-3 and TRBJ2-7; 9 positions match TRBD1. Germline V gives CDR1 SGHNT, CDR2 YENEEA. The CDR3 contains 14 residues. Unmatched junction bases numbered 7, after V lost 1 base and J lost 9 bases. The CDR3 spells CASSLARQTGGQYF. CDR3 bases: TGTGCCAGCAGCTTAGCGAGACAGACAGGGGGGCAGTACTTC. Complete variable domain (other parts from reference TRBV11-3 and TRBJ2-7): EAGVVQSPRYKIIEKKQPVAFWCNPISGHNTLYWYLQNLGQGPELLIRYENEEAVDDSQLPKDRFSAERLKGVDSTLKIQPAELGDSAVYLCASSLARQTGGQYFGPGTRLTVT.